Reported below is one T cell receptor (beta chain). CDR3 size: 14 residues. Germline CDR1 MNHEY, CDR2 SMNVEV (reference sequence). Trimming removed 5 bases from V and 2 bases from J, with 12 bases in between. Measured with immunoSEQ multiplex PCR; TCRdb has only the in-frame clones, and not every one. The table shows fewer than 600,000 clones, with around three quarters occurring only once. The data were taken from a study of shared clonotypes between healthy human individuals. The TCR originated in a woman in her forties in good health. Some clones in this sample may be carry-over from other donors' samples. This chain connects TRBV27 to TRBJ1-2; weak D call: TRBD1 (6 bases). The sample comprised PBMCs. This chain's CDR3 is CASSTNDRNYGYTF. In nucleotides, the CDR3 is TGTGCCAGCAGTACGAATGACAGGAACTATGGCTACACCTTC.